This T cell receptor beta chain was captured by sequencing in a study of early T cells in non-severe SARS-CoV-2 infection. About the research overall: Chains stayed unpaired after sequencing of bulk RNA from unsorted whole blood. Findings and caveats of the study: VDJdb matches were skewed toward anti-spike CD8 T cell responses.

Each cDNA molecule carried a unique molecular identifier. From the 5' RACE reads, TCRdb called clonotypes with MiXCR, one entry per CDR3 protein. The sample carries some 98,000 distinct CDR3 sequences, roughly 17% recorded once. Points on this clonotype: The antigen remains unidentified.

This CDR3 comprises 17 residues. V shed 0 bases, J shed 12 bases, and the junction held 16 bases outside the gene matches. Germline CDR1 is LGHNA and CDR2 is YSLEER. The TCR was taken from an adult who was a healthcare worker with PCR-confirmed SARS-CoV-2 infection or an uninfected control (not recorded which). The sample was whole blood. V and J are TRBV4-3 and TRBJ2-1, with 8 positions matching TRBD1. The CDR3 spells CASSQETSQGARLGQFF. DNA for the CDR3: TGCGCCAGCAGCCAAGAAACTTCGCAGGGGGCGCGTCTGGGGCAGTTCTTC.